The 27 T cell receptor beta chains listed next were all sequenced from one sample in a study of CXCR3-negative and CXCR3-positive naive CD8 T cells (dated by TCRdb to between 2017 and 2020). Sequencing took place on a NextSeq 550. The Human TCR Profiling Kit (MiLaboratory) was used to make UMI-labeled 5' RACE TRB cDNA libraries. TCRdb reprocessed the sequencing reads and holds a single record per CDR3 protein sequence, with no DNA. The table for this sample records 100,000 to 150,000 distinct CDR3 sequences. Approximately 0.29% of the sample comes from the top ten. The sequencing input was naive CXCR3- CD8+ T cells from blood. What the cell subset or site label conveys for this sample: CD45RO-CCR7+CD27+CD95- naive CD8+ T cells lacking CXCR3 (TNR3-). The source is a human donor in good health. Some clones in this sample may be carry-over from other donors' samples.

The chain combines TRBV4-3 with TRBJ2-7; TCRdb picks TRBD2, but there is no DNA to check that call. Germline V gives CDR1 LGHNA, CDR2 YSLEER. There are 15 residues in the CDR3. The CDR3 protein is CASSQERGLGYEQYF.

The V gene is TRBV2, the J gene TRBJ2-7. Per germline, CDR1 SNHLY and CDR2 FYNNEI. CDR3 length: 15 amino acids. CDR3 protein: CASSDAGQGSYEQYF.

The chain employs TRBV12-3 or TRBV12-4 and TRBJ2-1; lacking DNA, the TRBD1 call made by TCRdb goes unchecked. The CDR3 is made up of 15 amino acids. CDR3 sequence reads: CASSAGTGPYNEQFF.

The chain employs TRBV2 and TRBJ2-4; TCRdb selects TRBD2, and the lack of DNA leaves this call unchecked. The CDR3 spans 15 residues. The germline V gene encodes CDR1 SNHLY and CDR2 FYNNEI. CDR3 in amino acids: CASSETGGRADIQYF. The complete variable domain, with remaining parts taken from reference TRBV2 and TRBJ2-4, reads EPEVTQTPSHQVTQMGQEVILRCVPISNHLYFYWYRQILGQKVEFLVSFYNNEISEKSEIFDDQFSVERPDGSNFTLKIRSTKLEDSAMYFCASSETGGRADIQYFGAGTRLSVL.

The CDR3 sequence: CASSPGLPGNTIYF. The rearrangement uses TRBV9 and TRBJ1-3. Germline CDR1 is SGDLS and CDR2 is YYNGEE. The CDR3 extends over 14 amino acids.

This chain uses TRBV7-6 with TRBJ2-5. From germline, CDR1 is SGHVS and CDR2 FNYEAQ. This CDR3 has 12 amino acids. The CDR3: CASSFIEETQYF.

The chain carries TRBV12-3 or TRBV12-4 and TRBJ1-2. CDR3 size: 15 residues. CDR3 amino acids: CASSLYASENYGYTF.

CDR3 residues: CASSSDRGTEAFF. This chain connects TRBV7-3 to TRBJ1-1; TCRdb outputs TRBD1, but without DNA this stays unchecked. The CDR3 length is 13 residues. Germline CDR1 and CDR2: SGHTA and FQGTGA.

V is TRBV7-6 and J is TRBJ2-7; TCRdb's D call, TRBD1, is unchecked because there is no DNA. CDR1 and CDR2 (germline): SGHVS, FNYEAQ. CDR3 length: 14 amino acids. The CDR3 loop reads CASSQVGQGYEQYF.

The chain carries TRBV11-1 and TRBJ2-7; TCRdb lists TRBD1, though no DNA is available to test this call. Germline V gives CDR1 SGHAT, CDR2 FQDESV (reference sequence). CDR3 length equals 13 residues. CDR3 in amino acids: CASSEGAYYEQYF.

This chain connects TRBV7-8 to TRBJ2-7. This CDR3 has 12 residues. Germline V gene data show CDR1 as SGHVS and CDR2 as FQNEAQ. This chain's CDR3 is CASSLTSNEQYF.

The rearrangement uses TRBV29-1 and TRBJ1-2; checking the TCRdb D call of TRBD1 is not possible without DNA. This CDR3 comprises 15 residues. Germline CDR1 SQVTM, CDR2 ANQGSEA. The chain's CDR3 is CSVGTWTGGDYGYTF.

The chain has TRBV29-1 and TRBJ2-1; TCRdb reports TRBD2, a call that lacks DNA to check it against. Germline CDR1 SQVTM, CDR2 ANQGSEA. The CDR3 contains 16 residues. This CDR3 is CSVVLWEGHKYNEQFF.

This chain connects TRBV7-9 to TRBJ1-5; lacking DNA, the TRBD1 call made by TCRdb goes unchecked. The CDR3 sequence is 15 residues long. In germline, CDR1 is SEHNR, CDR2 FQNEAQ (reference sequence). The CDR3 here is CASSLAAGGYQPQHF.

The chain recombines TRBV4-1 with TRBJ2-7; without DNA, the TCRdb call of TRBD1 cannot be checked. Germline V lookup: CDR1 MGHRA, CDR2 YSYEKL. The CDR3 is 17 amino acids. CDR3: CASSQEFTGDLYLEQYF.

This chain connects TRBV7-6 to TRBJ2-7; TCRdb outputs TRBD1, but without DNA this stays unchecked. The CDR3 loop spans 14 amino acids. Per germline, CDR1 SGHVS and CDR2 FNYEAQ. The CDR3 loop reads CASSLGRRTHEQYF.

The chain combines TRBV5-1 with TRBJ1-1; TCRdb picks TRBD1, but there is no DNA to check that call. CDR1 is SGHRS and CDR2 is YFSETQ in the germline V gene. The CDR3 contains 13 residues. CDR3: CASSFWPQLEAFF.

The chain links TRBV28 to TRBJ1-6; TCRdb's D gene call, TRBD1, goes unchecked for lack of DNA. The CDR3 spans 14 residues. The germline V gene has CDR1 MDHEN and CDR2 SYDVKM. The CDR3 here is CASSLPGTNSPLHF.

The chain has TRBV21-1 and TRBJ1-5. TRBV21-1 is a documented pseudogene. This CDR3 is 16 amino acids long. This CDR3 is CASSKTSDKPCQPQHF.

V usage is TRBV6-2 or TRBV6-3 and J usage is TRBJ2-5; TCRdb gives TRBD1 as the D gene, but with no DNA this cannot be confirmed. The CDR3 runs 16 residues. The germline CDR1 and CDR2 sequences are MNHEY and SVGEGT. The CDR3 region is CASSYEEDRGGETQYF.

The chain employs TRBV4-2 and TRBJ1-2. The germline CDR1 and CDR2 sequences are LGHNA and YNFKEQ. This CDR3 has 13 residues. The CDR3 is CASSQPHGYGYTF.

CDR3 residues: CSARVSIYNEQFF. The rearrangement uses TRBV20-1 and TRBJ2-1. Germline-derived CDR1 and CDR2 are DFQATT and SNEGSKA (reference sequence). The CDR3 is 13 residues long.

J is TRBJ1-2 and V is TRBV7-9. Looked up from germline, CDR1 is SEHNR and CDR2 is FQNEAQ (reference sequence). The CDR3 is 15 residues long. CDR3 protein: CASSTVADANYGYTF.

The chain recombines TRBV5-1 with TRBJ2-5; TCRdb's D call of TRBD2 is untestable without DNA. From germline, CDR1 is SGHRS and CDR2 YFSETQ. The CDR3 extends over 19 amino acids. The CDR3 sequence: CASSLGAYLPLRVIETQYF.

The chain uses TRBV29-1 and TRBJ2-7; TCRdb designates TRBD1, a call that cannot be tested without DNA. CDR1 and CDR2 (germline): SQVTM, ANQGSEA. The CDR3 sequence is 14 residues long. CDR3: CSVAGQGRGSEQYF.

The chain employs TRBV6-2 or TRBV6-3 and TRBJ1-1; the TCRdb D gene call, TRBD1, has no DNA to confirm it. Germline V gene lookup returns CDR1 MNHEY and CDR2 SVGEGT. The CDR3 is 16 residues long. The CDR3 protein is CASSYPTGQGNTEAFF.

The rearrangement links TRBV7-9 to TRBJ2-7. This CDR3 contains 12 residues. Germline V CDR1 and CDR2: SEHNR, FQNEAQ (reference sequence). CDR3 sequence: CASSLVVHEQYF.